Reported below is one T cell receptor beta chain. Which antigen it targets is not known. It has no much larger one-base neighbor in the sample; base qualities were not kept. The CDR3 regions of human TCRbeta chains were analyzed by immunosequencing. The study's processing was this. Repertoire TCRs were matched against a reference library of SARS-CoV-2-specific TCRs generated with the MIRA antigen-specificity platform. Breadth meant the fraction of unique TCRs that were SARS-CoV-2-associated, whereas depth meant the fraction of total T cells that were SARS-CoV-2-associated. Using the MIRA data, each spike-specific TCR was mapped to the spike region that the TCR reacts to and placed in a CD4 or CD8 class. Log10-transformed breadth and depth values were compared by one-way ANOVA with Sidak's multiple comparisons tests. TCRdb carries this immuneACCESS record with in-frame sequences only. Its versions omit some clonotypes, under half of them owing to an unresolved V gene in the studies checked, with the rest unexplained. The V and J calls and clone size come from that table; D and trimming were worked out from the DNA. The sample yields approximately 150,000 clones; 85% to 95% were counted once. Approximately 5.5% of the sample is in the top ten clones.

The intended sense of this specimen's time point label: about 28 days (+/-7) after the second vaccine dose. AZD1222 recipients with second doses at about 4 weeks or about 12 weeks were pooled, because spike-specific TCR depth and breadth did not differ between schedules. The vaccinee samples were drawn from two UK trials, COV001 and COV002, one of which was a single-blind randomized controlled phase 2/3 trial testing AZD1222 (ChAdOx1 nCoV-19) in healthy adults. For TCRbeta chain sequencing, PBMC samples from trial participants were taken at day 0 and at day 28 after the second dose. CDR3 length: 12 amino acids, cysteine to phenylalanine. The retained sequence is limited to the CDR3, 36 bases, with the frame set at the first base. V and J are truncated by 2 bases and 7 bases respectively, leaving an intervening sequence of 8 bases. The germline V gene provides CDR1 WSHSY and CDR2 SAAADI. The data originate from a study of T cell responses to AZD1222 COVID-19 vaccine (dated by TCRdb to the early 2020s). Background on the whole study: TCR sequencing covered more than 230 trial participants: 200 to 220 given two doses of AZD1222 and 26 given two doses of MenACWY control vaccine. Trial participants were enrolled by age into subgroups of 18-55, 56-69 and 70-plus years, and approximately 150, 30 and 60 TCR-sequenced participants, respectively, were included in these subgroups. Overall results and qualifications from the work: In the small 56-69-year group, the increase in depth fell short of significance, most likely because of low power. Reportedly, almost half of the unique spike-specific TCRs recognized epitopes lying outside the regions that are mutated in the B.1.351 and B.1.1.7 variants. Participants were mostly white British, with more females than males. The authors suggested clonal diversity may have been underestimated. CD4 TCRs associated with the vaccine covered the entire spike protein, and the dominant responses were in regions 160-218 and 743-854. Spike-specific TCR breadth and depth rose significantly after two AZD1222 doses compared with day 0 and with MenACWY recipients. No day 14 peak-response samples were available, so repertoires were characterized only after the peak T cell response. Conclusions about previously exposed vaccinees are limited because only a handful of AZD1222 recipients were SARS-CoV-2 seropositive at baseline.

The sequences come from peripheral blood, collected 28 days after the second AZD1222 dose. The rearranged chain carries TRBV10-2 and TRBJ1-1, with TRBD1 perhaps the D gene, on 6 matching bases. The receptor was isolated from an adult who received the AZD1222 COVID-19 vaccine. CDR3 reads: CASSEGQLEAFF. The nucleotide sequence is given as TGCGCCAGCAGTGAGGGACAGCTTGAAGCTTTCTTT.